This T cell receptor (beta chain) derives from a study of human T cells and chemical hapten exposure. CDR3 size: 13 residues. Trimming stripped 3 bases from V and 3 bases from J, with 8 bases between. Germline CDR1 LNHDA, CDR2 SQIVND (reference sequence). General study points: Sensitizing with DPC caused no change in TCRs above 1 in 1000 frequency.

RNA extraction used unfractionated whole blood as the source of total RNA. The library labeled individual cDNA molecules by adding unique molecular identifiers to them. A single record per CDR3 protein comes from TCRdb applying MiXCR to the 5' RACE reads. The table records tens of thousands of distinct CDR3 sequences, 7.7% of them present only once. Worth noting for this clonotype: The antigen is not known.

The clonotype originates from a male donor in good health. This chain links TRBV19 with TRBJ1-1; D uncertain. The CDR3 protein is CASSMTGYTEAFF. For the CDR3, the DNA is TGTGCCAGTAGTATGACGGGGTACACTGAAGCTTTCTTT.